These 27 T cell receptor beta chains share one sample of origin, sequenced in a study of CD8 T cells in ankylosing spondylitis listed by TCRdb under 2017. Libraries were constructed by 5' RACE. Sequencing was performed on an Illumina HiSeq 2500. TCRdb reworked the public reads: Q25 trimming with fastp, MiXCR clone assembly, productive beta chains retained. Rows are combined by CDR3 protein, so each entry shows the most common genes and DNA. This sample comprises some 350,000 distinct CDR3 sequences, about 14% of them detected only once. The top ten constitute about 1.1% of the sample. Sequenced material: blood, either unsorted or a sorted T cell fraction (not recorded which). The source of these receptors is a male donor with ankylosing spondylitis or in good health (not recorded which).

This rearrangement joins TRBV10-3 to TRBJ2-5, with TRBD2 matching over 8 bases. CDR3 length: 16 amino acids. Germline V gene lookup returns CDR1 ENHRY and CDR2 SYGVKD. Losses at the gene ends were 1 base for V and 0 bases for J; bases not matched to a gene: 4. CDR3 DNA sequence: TGTGCCATCAGTGAGTTCGGGACTAGGGACCAAGAGACCCAGTACTTC. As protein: CAISEFGTRDQETQYF.

The CDR3 reads CASSYSNREFSGNTIYF. The CDR3 DNA reads TGTGCCAGCAGTTACTCGAACAGGGAATTCTCTGGAAACACCATATATTTT. V gene TRBV6-5 combines with J gene TRBJ1-3; weak D call: TRBD1 (6 bases). Trimming pared 0 bases from V and 0 bases from J, leaving 12 bases between. There are 17 residues in the CDR3. Germline assignment: CDR1 MNHEY and CDR2 SVGAGI.

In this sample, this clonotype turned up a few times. This CDR3 is CASRTIAGGNNEQFF. For the CDR3, the DNA is TGTGCCAGCAGAACTATAGCGGGGGGCAACAATGAGCAGTTCTTC. This rearrangement joins TRBV6-2 or TRBV6-3 to TRBJ2-1, with 10 bases lining up with TRBD2. Trimming removed 6 bases from V and 5 bases from J; junction bases left unmatched: 7. The CDR3 totals 15 residues. Germline CDR1 reads MNHEY; CDR2 reads SVGEGT.

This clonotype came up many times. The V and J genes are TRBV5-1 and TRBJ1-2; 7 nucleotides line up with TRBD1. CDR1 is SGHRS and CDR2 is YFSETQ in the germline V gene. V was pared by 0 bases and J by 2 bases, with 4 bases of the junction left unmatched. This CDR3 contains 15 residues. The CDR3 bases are TGCGCCAGCAGCTTGGGGACAGGAACAAACTATGGCTACACCTTC. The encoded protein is CASSLGTGTNYGYTF.

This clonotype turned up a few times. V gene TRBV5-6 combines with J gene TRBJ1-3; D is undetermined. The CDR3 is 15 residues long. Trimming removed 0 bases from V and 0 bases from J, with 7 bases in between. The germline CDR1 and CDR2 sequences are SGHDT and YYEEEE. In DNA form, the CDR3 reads TGTGCCAGCAGCTTGGTCAAACCCTCTGGAAACACCATATATTTT. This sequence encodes CASSLVKPSGNTIYF.

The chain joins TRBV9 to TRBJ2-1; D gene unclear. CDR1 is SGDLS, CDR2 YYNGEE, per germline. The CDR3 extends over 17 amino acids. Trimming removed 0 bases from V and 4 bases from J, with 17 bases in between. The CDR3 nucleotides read TGTGCCAGCAGCGTAGATGGAAACGGACGGCTATACAATGAGCAGTTCTTC. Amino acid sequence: CASSVDGNGRLYNEQFF. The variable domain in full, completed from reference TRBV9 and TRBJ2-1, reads DSGVTQTPKHLITATGQRVTLRCSPRSGDLSVYWYQQSLDQGLQFLIQYYNGEERAKGNILERFSAQQFPDLHSELNLSSLELGDSALYFCASSVDGNGRLYNEQFFGPGTRLTVL.

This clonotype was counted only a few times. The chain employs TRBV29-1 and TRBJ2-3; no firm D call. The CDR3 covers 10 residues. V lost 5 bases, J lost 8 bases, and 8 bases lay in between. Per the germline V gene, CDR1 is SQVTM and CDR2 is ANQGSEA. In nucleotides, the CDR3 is TGCAGCGTTAGGAGAGGTACGCAGTATTTT. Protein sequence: CSVRRGTQYF.

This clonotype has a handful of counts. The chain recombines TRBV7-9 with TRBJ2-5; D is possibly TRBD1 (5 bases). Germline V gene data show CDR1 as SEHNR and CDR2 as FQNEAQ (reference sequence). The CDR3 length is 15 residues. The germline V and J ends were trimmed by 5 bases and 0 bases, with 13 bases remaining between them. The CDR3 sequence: CASSAHDSHQETQYF. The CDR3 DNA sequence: TGTGCCAGCAGCGCCCACGACAGCCACCAAGAGACCCAGTACTTC.

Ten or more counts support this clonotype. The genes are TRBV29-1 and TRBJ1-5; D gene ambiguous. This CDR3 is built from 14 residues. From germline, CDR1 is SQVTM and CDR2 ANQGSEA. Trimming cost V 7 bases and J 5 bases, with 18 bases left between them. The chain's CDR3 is CSAVFKGGDQPQHF. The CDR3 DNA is TGCAGCGCCGTATTCAAGGGCGGGGATCAGCCCCAGCATTTT.

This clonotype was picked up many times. The CDR3 nucleotides read TGCGCCAGCAGCTTTATCGAACTAGCGGGAGGTGAGCAGTTCTTC. This translates into CASSFIELAGGEQFF. V gene TRBV5-1 combines with J gene TRBJ2-1, with 12 bases fitting TRBD2. Germline-derived CDR1 and CDR2 are SGHRS and YFSETQ. The CDR3 runs to 15 residues. The junction had 6 bases not matched to a gene; V was cut back by 2 bases and J by 9 bases.

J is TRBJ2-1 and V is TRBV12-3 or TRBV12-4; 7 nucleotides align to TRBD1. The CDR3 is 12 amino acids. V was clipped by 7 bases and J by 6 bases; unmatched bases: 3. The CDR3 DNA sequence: TGTGCCAGCAACCCAGGGGGCAATGAGCAGTTCTTC. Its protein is CASNPGGNEQFF.

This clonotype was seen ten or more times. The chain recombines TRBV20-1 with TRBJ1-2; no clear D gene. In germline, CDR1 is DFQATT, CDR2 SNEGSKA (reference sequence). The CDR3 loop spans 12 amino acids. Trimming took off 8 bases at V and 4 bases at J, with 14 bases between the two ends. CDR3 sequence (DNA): TGCAGTCCCACTTCGAGCGGCTATGGCTACACCTTC. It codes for CSPTSSGYGYTF.

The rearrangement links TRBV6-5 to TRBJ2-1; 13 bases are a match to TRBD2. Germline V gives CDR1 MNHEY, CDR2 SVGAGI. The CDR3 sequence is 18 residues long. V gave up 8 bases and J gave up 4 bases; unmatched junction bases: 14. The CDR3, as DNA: TGTGCCAGCGGTTCTAGGACTAGCGGGGGCGGGGGTTACAATGAGCAGTTCTTC. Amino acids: CASGSRTSGGGGYNEQFF.

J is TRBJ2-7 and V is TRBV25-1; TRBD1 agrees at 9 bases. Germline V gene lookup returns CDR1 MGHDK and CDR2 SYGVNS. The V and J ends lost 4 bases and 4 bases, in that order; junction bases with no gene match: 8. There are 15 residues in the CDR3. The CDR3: CASSGQDRGYYEQYF. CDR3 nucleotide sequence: TGTGCCAGCAGTGGTCAAGACAGGGGGTATTACGAGCAGTACTTC.

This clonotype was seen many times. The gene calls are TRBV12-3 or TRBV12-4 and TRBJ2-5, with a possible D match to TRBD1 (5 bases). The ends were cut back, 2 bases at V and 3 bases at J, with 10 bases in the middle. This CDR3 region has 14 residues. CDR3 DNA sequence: TGTGCCAGCAGTTTAAGGGGATTAAAAGAGACCCAGTACTTC. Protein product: CASSLRGLKETQYF.

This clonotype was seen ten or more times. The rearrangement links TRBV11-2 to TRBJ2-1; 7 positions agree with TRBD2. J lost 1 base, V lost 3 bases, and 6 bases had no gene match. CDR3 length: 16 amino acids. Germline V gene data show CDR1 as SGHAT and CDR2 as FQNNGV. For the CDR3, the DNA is TGTGCCAGCAGCTTCCTGTCTAGCGGATCCTACAATGAGCAGTTCTTC. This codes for CASSFLSSGSYNEQFF.

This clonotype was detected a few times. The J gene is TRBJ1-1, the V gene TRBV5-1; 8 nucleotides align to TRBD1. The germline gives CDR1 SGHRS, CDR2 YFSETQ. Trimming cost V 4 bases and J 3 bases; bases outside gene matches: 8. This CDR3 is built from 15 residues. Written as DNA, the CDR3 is TGCGCCAGCAGCGTACGGACAGGGACTGACACTGAAGCTTTCTTT. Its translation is CASSVRTGTDTEAFF.

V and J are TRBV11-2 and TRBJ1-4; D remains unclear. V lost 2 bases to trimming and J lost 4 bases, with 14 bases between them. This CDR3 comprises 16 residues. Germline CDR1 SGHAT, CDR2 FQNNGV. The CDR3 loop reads CASSLSVGLFNEKLFF. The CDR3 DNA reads TGTGCCAGCAGCTTAAGTGTGGGTCTATTTAATGAAAAACTGTTTTTT.

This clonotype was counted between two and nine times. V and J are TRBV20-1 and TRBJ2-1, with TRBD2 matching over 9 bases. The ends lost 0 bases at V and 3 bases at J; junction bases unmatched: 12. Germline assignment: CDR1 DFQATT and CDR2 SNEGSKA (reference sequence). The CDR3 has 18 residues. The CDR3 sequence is CSARDYAGGPRDYNEQFF. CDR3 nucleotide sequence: TGCAGTGCTAGAGATTATGCGGGAGGGCCCCGAGACTACAATGAGCAGTTCTTC.

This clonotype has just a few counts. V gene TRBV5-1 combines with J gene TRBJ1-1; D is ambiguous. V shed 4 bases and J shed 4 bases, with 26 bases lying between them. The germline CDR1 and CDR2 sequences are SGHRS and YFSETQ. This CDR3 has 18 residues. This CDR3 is CASSVWGEFRVGGTEAFF. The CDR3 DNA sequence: TGCGCCAGCAGCGTGTGGGGTGAGTTTAGGGTCGGAGGCACTGAAGCTTTCTTT.

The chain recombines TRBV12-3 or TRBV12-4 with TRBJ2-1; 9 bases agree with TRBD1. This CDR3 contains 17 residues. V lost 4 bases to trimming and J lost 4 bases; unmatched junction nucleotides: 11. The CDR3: CASSSTPGTGLYNEQFF. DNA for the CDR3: TGTGCCAGCAGTTCAACTCCCGGGACAGGGTTGTACAATGAGCAGTTCTTC.

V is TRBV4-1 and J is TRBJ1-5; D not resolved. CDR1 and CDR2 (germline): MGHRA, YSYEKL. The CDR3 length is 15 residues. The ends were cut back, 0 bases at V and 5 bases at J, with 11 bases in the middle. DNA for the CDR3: TGCGCCAGCAGCCAAGATCGGGCAGACTATCAGCCCCAGCATTTT. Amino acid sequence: CASSQDRADYQPQHF.

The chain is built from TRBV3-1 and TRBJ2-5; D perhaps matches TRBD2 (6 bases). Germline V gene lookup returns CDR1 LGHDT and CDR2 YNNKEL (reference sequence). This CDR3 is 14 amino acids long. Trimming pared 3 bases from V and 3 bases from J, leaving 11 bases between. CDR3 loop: CASSQSGSKETQYF. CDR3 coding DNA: TGTGCCAGCAGCCAGTCCGGGAGTAAAGAGACCCAGTACTTC.

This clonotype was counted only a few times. The CDR3 DNA is TGTGCCAGCAGCCCTAATCCACTTTACTCCTACAATGAGCAGTTCTTC. This codes for CASSPNPLYSYNEQFF. The chain has TRBV5-5 and TRBJ2-1; D remains ambiguous. This CDR3 is 16 amino acids long. V was cut by 4 bases and J by 0 bases, with 14 bases left in between. Per the germline V gene, CDR1 is SGHKS and CDR2 is YYEKEE (reference sequence). Combining the CDR3 with reference TRBV5-5 and TRBJ2-1 gives the whole variable domain DAGVTQSPTHLIKTRGQQVTLRCSPISGHKSVSWYQQVLGQGPQFIFQYYEKEERGRGNFPDRFSARQFPNYSSELNVNALLLGDSALYLCASSPNPLYSYNEQFFGPGTRLTVL.

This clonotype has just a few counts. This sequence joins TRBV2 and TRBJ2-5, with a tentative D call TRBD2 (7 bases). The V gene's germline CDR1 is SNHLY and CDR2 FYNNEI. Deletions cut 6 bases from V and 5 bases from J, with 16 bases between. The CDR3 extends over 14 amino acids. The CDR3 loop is CASRPRGGGETQYF. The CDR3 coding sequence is TGTGCCAGCAGGCCGAGGGGGGGTGGGGAGACCCAGTACTTC.

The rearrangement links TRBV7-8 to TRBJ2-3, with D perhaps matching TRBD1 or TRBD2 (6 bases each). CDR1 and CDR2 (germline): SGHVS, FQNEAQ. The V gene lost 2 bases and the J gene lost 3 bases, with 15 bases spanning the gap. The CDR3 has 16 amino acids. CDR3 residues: CASSLRVRGGTDTQYF. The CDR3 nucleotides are TGTGCCAGCAGCTTAAGAGTCAGGGGAGGAACAGATACGCAGTATTTT.

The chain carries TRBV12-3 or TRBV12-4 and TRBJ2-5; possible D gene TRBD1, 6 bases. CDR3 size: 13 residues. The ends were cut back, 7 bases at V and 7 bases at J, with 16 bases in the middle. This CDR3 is CASTEGVVGTQYF. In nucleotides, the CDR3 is TGTGCCAGCACCGAGGGGGTGGTAGGGACCCAGTACTTC.